A selection of T cell receptor beta chains follows, all from one sample in a study of blood T cell repertoires in COVID-19. The protocol was immunoSEQ multiplex PCR, while the TCRdb copy is restricted to in-frame clones and leaves out a portion. The data hold about 270,000 clones, with less than 90% observed a single time. The sequencing input was peripheral blood. The receptors were sampled from a woman in her twenties or thirties with COVID-19, enrolled during active disease. Each CDR3 is given with its conserved first and last residue. The order of the fields is J gene, clone size, V gene, CDR3 protein. Clone size is not always given. Where it is, it says once, few, many or a class for expanded clones.

J gene: TRBJ1-6; clone size: .; V gene: TRBV6-5; CDR3 protein: CASKERGGVSPLHF
J gene: TRBJ2-7; clone size: .; V gene: TRBV5-5; CDR3 protein: CASSLGRSFYEQYF
J gene: TRBJ2-3; clone size: .; V gene: TRBV3-1/TRBV3-2; CDR3 protein: CASSQGVLAGPTDTQYF
J gene: TRBJ1-5; clone size: .; V gene: TRBV3-1/TRBV3-2; CDR3 protein: CASSHGAAYQPQHF
J gene: TRBJ1-5; clone size: .; V gene: TRBV4-2; CDR3 protein: CASSQGTSVSNQPQHF
J gene: TRBJ1-2; clone size: .; V gene: TRBV29-1; CDR3 protein: CSVLGQVGGYTF
J gene: TRBJ1-6; clone size: .; V gene: TRBV3-1/TRBV3-2; CDR3 protein: CASSQVGQAFFSPLHF
J gene: TRBJ2-3; clone size: .; V gene: TRBV12-5; CDR3 protein: CASGLVLGGTDTQYF
J gene: TRBJ1-6; clone size: once; V gene: TRBV2; CDR3 protein: CASSEKGTGDSPLHF
J gene: TRBJ1-2; clone size: .; V gene: TRBV21-1; CDR3 protein: CASSKESPSDGYTF
J gene: TRBJ1-5; clone size: .; V gene: TRBV27; CDR3 protein: CASSAEGAQHF
J gene: TRBJ2-7; clone size: .; V gene: TRBV7-9; CDR3 protein: CAERDRVF
J gene: TRBJ2-2; clone size: .; V gene: TRBV7-8; CDR3 protein: CASSLGPLLTGELFF
J gene: TRBJ1-5; clone size: .; V gene: TRBV2; CDR3 protein: CASRKDRGMVQPQHF
J gene: TRBJ2-2; clone size: .; V gene: TRBV1; CDR3 protein: CTSSLGLHRGAVF
J gene: TRBJ1-6; clone size: .; V gene: TRBV11-2; CDR3 protein: CASSSIQGPNNSPLHF
J gene: TRBJ1-1; clone size: .; V gene: TRBV20-1; CDR3 protein: CSASRQENTEAFF
J gene: TRBJ1-2; clone size: .; V gene: TRBV18; CDR3 protein: CASSPGQGEANYGYTF
J gene: TRBJ2-7; clone size: .; V gene: TRBV28; CDR3 protein: CASSSPTTGSFYEQYF
J gene: TRBJ1-4; clone size: .; V gene: TRBV7-2; CDR3 protein: CASSFRGRNEKLFF
J gene: TRBJ1-1; clone size: .; V gene: TRBV5-4; CDR3 protein: CASRGQGSGGFTEAFF
J gene: TRBJ2-1; clone size: .; V gene: TRBV6-6; CDR3 protein: CASSLDFSGNEQFF
J gene: TRBJ2-1; clone size: few; V gene: TRBV7-9; CDR3 protein: CASSYRGSYNEQFF
J gene: TRBJ2-7; clone size: .; V gene: TRBV15; CDR3 protein: CATSILTPSPYEQYF
J gene: TRBJ2-7; clone size: .; V gene: TRBV5-4; CDR3 protein: CASSPGTGTYEQYF
J gene: TRBJ1-4; clone size: .; V gene: TRBV11-2; CDR3 protein: CASSWTGGNEKLFF
J gene: TRBJ1-6; clone size: few; V gene: TRBV27; CDR3 protein: CASSSTGSPLHF
J gene: TRBJ2-7; clone size: .; V gene: TRBV18; CDR3 protein: CASSRRGPAYEQYF
J gene: TRBJ1-5; clone size: .; V gene: TRBV6-5; CDR3 protein: CASRAGGLGNQPQHF
J gene: TRBJ1-3; clone size: .; V gene: TRBV27; CDR3 protein: CASSPDRYSGNTIYF
J gene: TRBJ1-6; clone size: .; V gene: TRBV2; CDR3 protein: CASRQADSYNSPLHF
J gene: TRBJ1-2; clone size: .; V gene: TRBV19; CDR3 protein: CASRPGASGGYGYTF